This entry features one T cell receptor beta chain sequence. The assay was immunoSEQ multiplex PCR, and TCRdb's table has in-frame clones only and misses some. This sample has about 200,000 clones, with 70% to 90% found just once. This entry comes from a study of blood T cell repertoires in COVID-19. Turning to the study itself: Samples of COVID-19 (acute and convalescent) were obtained from the United States, Italy and Spain.

V was pared by 1 base and J by 4 bases, with 9 bases between. Germline values: CDR1 SGHDT, CDR2 YYEEEE. This CDR3 is 13 amino acids long. The chain uses TRBV5-6 and TRBJ2-7; a possible D gene is TRBD1 (5 bases). The specimen sequenced was peripheral blood. This TCR came from a man in his sixties with active or convalescent COVID-19. DNA of the CDR3: TGTGCCAGCAGCTTGCCAGACAGTTACGAGCAGTACTTC. It yields the protein CASSLPDSYEQYF.